This T cell receptor (beta chain) was sequenced for a study of blood T cell repertoires in COVID-19. Sequencing used immunoSEQ multiplex PCR; TCRdb keeps in-frame clones, though not all of them. The sample has nearly 250,000 clones, 70% to 90% seen once. Germline CDR1 is KGHSH and CDR2 is LQKENI. CDR3 length equals 15 residues. V lost 3 bases to trimming and J lost 9 bases, with 18 bases between them. The J gene is TRBJ1-3, the V gene TRBV18; D not resolved. This TCR was recovered from a woman aged 45-59 years with acute COVID-19. The specimen sequenced was PBMCs or T cells enriched from blood (not recorded which). This CDR3 is CASSPLGPPESTIYF. The CDR3 coding sequence is TGTGCCAGCTCACCCCTCGGCCCCCCGGAGAGCACCATATATTTT.